This TCR beta chain appears in the sequencing data of a study of early T cells in non-severe SARS-CoV-2 infection. This CDR3 is built from 14 residues. Germline CDR1 and CDR2: MNHEY and SVGEGT. With 0 bases removed from V and 8 bases from J, the gap between germline ends came to 8 bases. Researchers attached unique molecular identifiers to individual cDNA molecules. From the 5' RACE reads, TCRdb called clonotypes with MiXCR, one entry per CDR3 protein. In the table there are 75,000 to 95,000 distinct CDR3 sequences, around 17% of which are singletons. This TCR was recovered from an adult who was a healthcare worker with PCR-confirmed SARS-CoV-2 infection or an uninfected control (not recorded which). This rearrangement joins TRBV6-2 or TRBV6-3 to TRBJ1-6; D not certain. Sequenced here: whole blood, sampled at baseline. CDR3 residues: CASSYSRQYSPLHF. The CDR3 DNA sequence: TGTGCCAGCAGTTACTCCCGCCAGTATTCACCCCTCCACTTT.